These 19 T cell receptor beta chains were sequenced from one sample in a study of blood T cells in healthy people across ages. Through a sample-barcoded 5' primer and a J-beta primer mix, a second PCR was run for roughly 7 to 11 cycles. TCRdb ran MiXCR on the 5' RACE reads and lists one entry per CDR3 protein. Among approximately 780,000 distinct CDR3 sequences listed, roughly 26% were seen once. These same records also appear under a second study, on T cells of mothers and their children.

The sequenced material came from blood. The receptors originated from a boy aged 5-17 years in good health.

V gene TRBV12-3 or TRBV12-4 combines with J gene TRBJ2-1; D unresolved. The V and J ends lost 2 bases and 4 bases respectively, with 9 bases between them. This CDR3 region has 14 residues. The CDR3 DNA reads TGTGCCAGCAGTTTAAGGGATGAATACAATGAGCAGTTCTTC. It encodes CASSLRDEYNEQFF.

The sample holds a few counts of this clonotype. The genes are TRBV5-1 and TRBJ2-7; 8 bases agree with TRBD2. Germline V gene sequence: CDR1 SGHRS, CDR2 YFSETQ. The CDR3 is 15 residues long. Losses at the gene ends were 3 bases for V and 0 bases for J; bases not matched to a gene: 5. CDR3: CASSWSGGSSYEQYF. In DNA, the CDR3 is TGCGCCAGCAGCTGGAGCGGGGGTAGCTCCTACGAGCAGTACTTC.

The chain joins TRBV20-1 to TRBJ2-7, with a weak D call TRBD2 (6 bases). This CDR3 has 12 residues. V was pared by 6 bases and J by 9 bases, with 18 bases between. Per the germline V gene, CDR1 is DFQATT and CDR2 is SNEGSKA (reference sequence). The CDR3 loop is CSAGGTGPRQYF. CDR3 in DNA: TGCAGTGCCGGAGGGACTGGGCCTCGGCAGTACTTC.

This clonotype was recorded a few times. V is TRBV13 and J is TRBJ2-1; D is possibly TRBD1 (5 bases). The CDR3 has 16 residues. The V gene lost 1 base and the J gene lost 5 bases, with 15 bases spanning the gap. Germline CDR1 is PRHDT and CDR2 is FYEKMQ (reference sequence). The CDR3: CASSLAGRVPDNEQFF. CDR3 DNA sequence: TGTGCCAGCAGCTTAGCTGGCAGGGTCCCGGACAATGAGCAGTTCTTC.

The V gene is TRBV2, the J gene TRBJ2-1; D assignment may be TRBD1 or TRBD2 (5 bases each). The DNA matches TRBJ2-7 better at its end, which makes the J call doubtful. CDR3 length: 12 amino acids. Germline assignment: CDR1 SNHLY and CDR2 FYNNEI. CDR3 coding DNA: TGTGCCAGCAAGGGACCGACTTACGAGCAGTACTTC. This codes for CASKGPTYEQYF.

There are a few counts of this clonotype. This chain joins TRBV29-1 and TRBJ1-5; 9 bases are shared with TRBD1. Per the germline V gene, CDR1 is SQVTM and CDR2 is ANQGSEA. The CDR3 covers 14 residues. Trimming cost V 4 bases and J 9 bases; bases outside gene matches: 10. CDR3 region: CSVGGTGPRGPQHF. The DNA of the CDR3 is TGCAGCGTTGGGGGGACAGGGCCCCGGGGGCCCCAGCATTTT. The full variable domain, completed using reference TRBV29-1 and TRBJ1-5, is SAVISQKPSRDICQRGTSLTIQCQVDSQVTMMFWYRQQPGQSLTLIATANQGSEATYESGFVIDKFPISRPNLTFSTLTVSNMSPEDSSIYLCSVGGTGPRGPQHFGDGTRLSIL.

The rearrangement joins TRBV21-1 to TRBJ2-3; the D call TRBD1 from the table was never checked on the DNA. TRBV21-1 is recorded as a pseudogene. This CDR3 is built from 16 residues. The CDR3 reads CASSKKRGPYTDTQYF. As DNA, the CDR3 is TGTGCCAGCAGCAAAAAAAGGGGGCCTTACACAGATACGCAGTATTTT.

V gene TRBV5-1 combines with J gene TRBJ2-7, with 7 bases matching TRBD2. This CDR3 has 13 amino acids. Germline lookup yields CDR1 SGHRS and CDR2 YFSETQ. J gave up 6 bases and V 7 bases, and 10 bases lay outside the gene matches. The CDR3 nucleotides read TGCGCCAGCGCCGAGGGGAGGGCGATCGAGCAGTACTTC. It translates to CASAEGRAIEQYF.

The V gene is TRBV12-3 or TRBV12-4, the J gene TRBJ1-2; 9 bases agree with TRBD1. V lost 5 bases and J lost 7; bases outside the gene matches: 8. The CDR3 sequence is 14 residues long. Here the CDR3 DNA reads TGTGCCAGCAGTACCCTTAGGACAGGGGCTGGCTACACCTTC. Protein sequence: CASSTLRTGAGYTF.

There are a few counts of this clonotype. The genes are TRBV7-9 and TRBJ2-5; 8 bases are shared with TRBD2. Germline CDR1 and CDR2: SEHNR and FQNEAQ (reference sequence). CDR3 size: 16 residues. The trim removed 7 bases at V and 5 bases at J, leaving 15 bases unmatched. The CDR3 reads CASNRAGANRGETQYF. The CDR3 coding sequence is TGTGCCAGCAATCGAGCGGGGGCGAACCGGGGGGAGACCCAGTACTTC.

The chain has TRBV7-3 and TRBJ2-1, with D hard to call. Germline V gives CDR1 SGHTA, CDR2 FQGTGA. The CDR3 has 13 amino acids. V lost 5 bases, J lost 9 bases, and 14 bases lay in between. The CDR3 DNA reads as TGTGCCAGCAGCCCCCCCAGATCGGGTGAGCAGTTCTTC. This encodes CASSPPRSGEQFF. The full variable domain, in which reference TRBV7-3 and TRBJ2-1 provide the parts outside the CDR3, is GAGVSQTPSNKVTEKGKYVELRCDPISGHTALYWYRQSLGQGPEFLIYFQGTGAADDSGLPNDRFFAVRPEGSVSTLKIQRTERGDSAVYLCASSPPRSGEQFFGPGTRLTVL.

The J gene is TRBJ1-4, the V gene TRBV9; D not resolved. The CDR3 is made up of 15 amino acids. Trimming took 4 bases from V and 5 from J, leaving 15 bases between them. CDR1 is SGDLS and CDR2 is YYNGEE in the germline V gene. CDR3 nucleotides: TGTGCCAGCAGCCCCCGGTGGCAGCTCAATGAAAAACTGTTTTTT. Its protein is CASSPRWQLNEKLFF.

There are a few counts of this clonotype. The DNA of the CDR3 is TGTGCCACCAGTGATCCACGAGGACCTAGCACAGATACGCAGTATTTT. Translated, it gives CATSDPRGPSTDTQYF. V is TRBV24-1 and J is TRBJ2-3; D gene unclear. The CDR3 runs 16 residues. CDR1 and CDR2 from the germline V gene are KGHDR and SFDVKD. The V and J ends lost 3 bases and 0 bases respectively, with 12 bases between them.

The rearrangement links TRBV7-9 to TRBJ1-2, with a weak D call TRBD1 (5 bases). This CDR3 spans 13 amino acids. Germline CDR1 is SEHNR and CDR2 is FQNEAQ (reference sequence). Trimming removed 3 bases at V and 8 bases at J, with 13 bases between. Here the CDR3 DNA reads TGTGCCAGCAGCTTCGACGGCCGGGGCGGCTACACCTTC. This encodes CASSFDGRGGYTF.

The rearrangement joins TRBV20-1 to TRBJ2-3; possibly TRBD2 for D (7 bases). CDR1 is DFQATT, CDR2 SNEGSKA, per germline (reference sequence). V was trimmed by 5 bases and J by 1 base, leaving 13 bases between them. This CDR3 has 14 residues. Here the CDR3 DNA reads TGCAGTGCTTACCGGGGGGCGGGCACAGATACGCAGTATTTT. This encodes CSAYRGAGTDTQYF.

This clonotype was seen more than once but under ten times. The chain links TRBV6-1 to TRBJ1-6; D gene unclear. The V end lost 0 bases, the J end lost 10 bases, and 10 bases lay between the germline ends. Looked up from germline, CDR1 is MNHNS and CDR2 is SASEGT. The CDR3 length is 14 residues. CDR3 in amino acids: CASSEAYGNSPLHF. CDR3 sequence (DNA): TGTGCCAGCAGTGAAGCCTACGGGAACTCACCCCTCCACTTT.

The V call is TRBV27, the J call TRBJ2-1, with 12 bases identical to TRBD2. After removal of 4 bases from V and 2 bases from J, the junction contained 6 bases not matched to a gene. The CDR3 contains 17 residues. Per the germline V gene, CDR1 is MNHEY and CDR2 is SMNVEV (reference sequence). The CDR3 reads CASSWTSGDLPYNEQFF. The DNA of the CDR3 is TGTGCCAGCAGTTGGACTAGCGGGGACCTCCCCTACAATGAGCAGTTCTTC.

The chain recombines TRBV4-1 with TRBJ1-4; TRBD1 agrees at 7 bases. The V gene end was trimmed by 4 bases and the J gene end by 7 bases; junction bases not matched to a gene: 9. The length of the CDR3 is 15 residues. Germline CDR1 MGHRA, CDR2 YSYEKL. CDR3 loop: CASSLTGVGGEKLFF. Written as DNA, the CDR3 is TGCGCCAGCAGCCTTACAGGGGTCGGCGGTGAAAAACTGTTTTTT.

The chain is built from TRBV11-1 and TRBJ2-7; D possibly corresponds to TRBD1 (6 bases). The CDR3 length is 15 residues. The germline CDR1 and CDR2 sequences are SGHAT and FQDESV (reference sequence). Trimming pared 5 bases from V and 3 bases from J, leaving 17 bases between. The CDR3 DNA reads TGTGCCAGCAGCGAGGTTGGCAGGGGCTACTACGAGCAGTACTTC. It codes for CASSEVGRGYYEQYF.